This entry lists 13 T cell receptor beta chains sequenced from one sample in a study of post-analysis software for immune sequencing data. Unique-molecular-identifier-tagged TCR beta cDNA libraries were used. Using its own MiXCR run on the PCR reads, TCRdb lists one record per CDR3 protein. The sample holds about 820,000 distinct CDR3 sequences; under 70% are singletons and the top ten take over 4%. For these receptors, no antigen is known. Study observations and caveats: Higher frequency in patients than in controls was seen for several TRBV segments, with TRBV5-6, TRBV5-1 and TRBV20-1 among them.

Sequenced input: blood. Receptor source: a girl under 18 with multiple sclerosis.

This clonotype turned up a few times. This chain connects TRBV20-1 to TRBJ1-4; D not certain. V shed 3 bases and J shed 3 bases, with 14 bases lying between them. CDR1 DFQATT and CDR2 SNEGSKA come from the germline V gene (reference sequence). This CDR3 is built from 15 residues. In nucleotides, the CDR3 is TGCAGTGCTAGCGGCAGGCGGGAGGCTAATGAAAAACTGTTTTTT. Translating it yields CSASGRREANEKLFF.

CDR3 nucleotides: TGCGCCAGCAGCTTCGGCGAGGGGAGTAACTATGGCTACACCTTC. Translating it yields CASSFGEGSNYGYTF. The J gene is TRBJ1-2, the V gene TRBV5-1, with D perhaps matching TRBD1 (5 bases). Trimming took 2 bases from V and 1 from J, leaving 12 bases between them. CDR1 is SGHRS, CDR2 YFSETQ, per germline. The CDR3 is 15 amino acids.

V gene TRBV20-1 combines with J gene TRBJ1-4; TRBD1 agrees at 7 bases. The V gene's germline CDR1 is DFQATT and CDR2 SNEGSKA (reference sequence). This CDR3 has 14 amino acids. The J segment lost 8 bases and the V segment lost 5 bases, leaving 11 bases of the junction unmatched. The CDR3 spells CSAPAMGQWEKLFF. CDR3 coding DNA: TGCAGTGCTCCCGCCATGGGACAGTGGGAAAAACTGTTTTTT.

V usage is TRBV20-1 and J usage is TRBJ2-5, with 12 bases lining up with TRBD2. The J call is doubtful: the DNA matches TRBJ2-7 better. The CDR3 runs to 15 residues. Germline assignment: CDR1 DFQATT and CDR2 SNEGSKA (reference sequence). As DNA, the CDR3 is TGCAGTGCTATGCCCCTAGCGGGAGGGTTAAGCGAGCAGTACTTC. This encodes CSAMPLAGGLSEQYF.

The rearrangement uses TRBV4-1 and TRBJ1-1; D might be TRBD1 (6 bases). Trimming took 0 bases from V and 11 from J, leaving 22 bases between them. The CDR3 is made up of 16 amino acids. Germline V gene lookup returns CDR1 MGHRA and CDR2 YSYEKL. The CDR3 loop reads CASSQDNLIGQSGAFF. The CDR3 DNA is TGCGCCAGCAGCCAAGATAATTTAATCGGACAGTCGGGCGCTTTCTTT.

This chain joins TRBV15 and TRBJ2-7, with 9 nucleotides matching TRBD1. This CDR3 has 15 residues. V dropped 3 bases and J dropped 2; count of bases not matched to a gene: 5. Per the germline V gene, CDR1 is LNHNV and CDR2 is YYDKDF (reference sequence). The CDR3 bases are TGTGCCACCAGCAGCGCCGGGACAGGGCCCTACGAGCAGTACTTC. It yields the protein CATSSAGTGPYEQYF.

The V and J genes are TRBV6-5 and TRBJ2-7; TRBD2 matches 7 bases. Germline V CDR1 and CDR2: MNHEY, SVGAGI. The CDR3 consists of 14 residues. Trimming cost V 10 bases and J 9 bases; bases outside gene matches: 18. As DNA, the CDR3 is TGTGCCACTAAAGTAGTGGCGGCGGGGGACGCGCAGTACTTC. Its protein product is CATKVVAAGDAQYF.

V gene TRBV15 combines with J gene TRBJ2-1; D call uncertain. The CDR3 sequence is 14 residues long. Germline V lookup: CDR1 LNHNV, CDR2 YYDKDF (reference sequence). Trimming left V 3 bases short and J 7 bases short, with 13 bases between. The DNA of the CDR3 is TGTGCCACCAGCAGGGCTAGGTCGGTGAATGAGCAGTTCTTC. Encoded protein: CATSRARSVNEQFF. The full variable domain, rest sourced from reference TRBV15 and TRBJ2-1, is DAMVIQNPRYQVTQFGKPVTLSCSQTLNHNVMYWYQQKSSQAPKLLFHYYDKDFNNEADTPDNFQSRRPNTSFCFLDIRSPGLGDTAMYLCATSRARSVNEQFFGPGTRLTVL.

This chain joins TRBV3-1 and TRBJ2-1; 14 bases fit TRBD2. This CDR3 region has 17 residues. Losses at the gene ends were 1 base for V and 10 bases for J; bases not matched to a gene: 9. Germline V gene lookup returns CDR1 LGHDT and CDR2 YNNKEL (reference sequence). CDR3 residues: CASSQGPGTSGSAEQFF. CDR3 nucleotides: TGTGCCAGCAGCCAAGGACCAGGGACTAGCGGGAGTGCGGAGCAGTTCTTC.

This clonotype was seen a single time. V usage is TRBV7-2 and J usage is TRBJ2-7, with no clear D. This CDR3 has 15 residues. Germline V gene lookup returns CDR1 SGHTA and CDR2 FQGNSA. V was pared by 0 bases and J by 6 bases, with 15 bases between. CDR3 bases: TGTGCCAGCAGCTTAGCGGGCGGTCCTAGGAGCGAGCAGTACTTC. Amino acid sequence: CASSLAGGPRSEQYF.

This clonotype was seen only a few times. This sequence joins TRBV7-9 and TRBJ2-1; D is unresolved. CDR3 length equals 16 residues. From germline, CDR1 is SEHNR and CDR2 FQNEAQ (reference sequence). Trimming pared 3 bases from V and 7 bases from J, leaving 19 bases between. This CDR3 is CASSFDWLPPRNEQFF. CDR3 bases: TGTGCCAGCAGCTTTGATTGGTTACCCCCGAGGAATGAGCAGTTCTTC.

The chain joins TRBV5-6 to TRBJ2-7, with TRBD1 matching over 9 bases. The CDR3 runs to 15 residues. Per the germline V gene, CDR1 is SGHDT and CDR2 is YYEEEE. J was trimmed by 0 bases and V by 5 bases; bases with no gene match: 6. CDR3 DNA: TGTGCCAGCAGAGCCCGGGACAGGGCCTCCTACGAGCAGTACTTC. Translating it yields CASRARDRASYEQYF.

The chain links TRBV12-3 or TRBV12-4 to TRBJ2-5; possibly TRBD1 or TRBD2 for D (5 bases each). This CDR3 spans 14 amino acids. V lost 5 bases and J lost 10, with 20 bases in between. The CDR3 region is CASSPRDLLPIQYF. The CDR3 coding sequence is TGTGCCAGCAGTCCCCGGGACCTTCTCCCGATCCAGTACTTC.